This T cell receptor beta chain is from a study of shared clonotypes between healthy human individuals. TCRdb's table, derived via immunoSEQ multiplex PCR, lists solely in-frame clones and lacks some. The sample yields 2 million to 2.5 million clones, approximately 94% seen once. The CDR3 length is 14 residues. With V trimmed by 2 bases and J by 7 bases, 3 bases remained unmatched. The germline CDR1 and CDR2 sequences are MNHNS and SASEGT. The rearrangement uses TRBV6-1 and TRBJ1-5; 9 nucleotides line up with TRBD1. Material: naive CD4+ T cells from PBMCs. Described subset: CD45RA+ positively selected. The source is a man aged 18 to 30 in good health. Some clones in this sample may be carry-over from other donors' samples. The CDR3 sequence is CASSERQGGQPQHF. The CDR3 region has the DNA TGTGCCAGCAGTGAACGACAGGGGGGGCAGCCCCAGCATTTT.